Listed here is a single TCR beta chain. This CDR3 region has 13 residues. The ends were cut back, 3 bases at V and 2 bases at J, with 8 bases in the middle. Original processing methods: Estimates of nucleated cell counts were drawn from the amplification of reference gene primers. TCRdb's table, derived via immunoSEQ multiplex PCR, lists solely in-frame clones and lacks some. V and J calls and clone size are given by that table; D and trimming were obtained from the DNA. The sample yields around 28,000 clones, 65% to 90% seen once. This sample stems from a study of blood T cell repertoires in COVID-19. Study in general: Samples taken during acute and convalescent COVID-19 were collected in the United States, Italy and Spain. In each case, the material was cDNA or gDNA derived from T cells, B-cell-depleted T cells, or PBMCs.

The clonotype originates from a human donor in a cohort sampled during active COVID-19. The chain links TRBV12-3 or TRBV12-4 to TRBJ2-7; maybe TRBD2 (5 bases). The sequenced sample consisted of peripheral blood. The chain's CDR3 is CASSFGLAYEQYF. The DNA for the CDR3 is TGTGCCAGCAGTTTCGGACTCGCCTACGAGCAGTACTTC.